The 16 T cell receptor beta chains below come from one sample, sequenced in a study of technical replicates of blood from a handful of donors (dated by TCRdb to about 2017). Library creation used the immunoSEQ multiplex PCR assay. TCRdb retrieved this table from immuneACCESS and kept in-frame rearrangements only. Not all clones are present; in checked studies, unresolved V genes account for under half, and no reason is known for the remainder. The sample profile shows roughly 72,000 clones; approximately 96% of them were found once. The top ten constitute approximately 0.4% of the sample. Sequencing was done on a sample of T cells isolated from PBMCs. The receptors were sampled from a human donor in good health.

V gene TRBV11-3 combines with J gene TRBJ2-2; 8 nucleotides line up with TRBD1. The V gene end was trimmed by 2 bases and the J gene end by 4 bases; junction bases not matched to a gene: 3. The germline V gene has CDR1 SGHNT and CDR2 YENEEA. CDR3 length: 15 residues. The CDR3 DNA sequence: TGTGCCAGCAGCTTATTCAGGGGGCCCACCGGGGAGCTGTTTTTT. Protein product: CASSLFRGPTGELFF.

V is TRBV30 and J is TRBJ2-5, with D possibly TRBD2 on 6 matching bases. CDR1 is GTSNPN, CDR2 SVGIG, per germline (reference sequence). Trimming took off 5 bases at V and 5 bases at J, with 15 bases between the two ends. The CDR3 runs to 13 residues. In nucleotides, the CDR3 is TGTGCCTGGGGGCGGGGCCGGGGGGAGACCCAGTACTTC. It is translated as CAWGRGRGETQYF.

The rearrangement links TRBV10-3 to TRBJ2-1; D is possibly TRBD2 (5 bases). Trimming shortened V by 5 bases and J by 2 bases, and 10 bases separated the two germline ends. The CDR3 is made up of 14 amino acids. Germline CDR1 ENHRY, CDR2 SYGVKD. CDR3 amino acids: CAISSSTAYNEQFF. DNA of the CDR3: TGTGCCATCAGTTCTAGCACGGCCTACAATGAGCAGTTCTTC.

The CDR3 region is CAWSANFYGYTF. Here the CDR3 DNA reads TGTGCCTGGAGTGCAAATTTCTATGGCTACACCTTC. The V call is TRBV30, the J call TRBJ1-2, with D unclear. Germline lookup yields CDR1 GTSNPN and CDR2 SVGIG (reference sequence). This CDR3 contains 12 residues. V was shortened by 1 base and J by 4 bases, with 7 bases between the two germline ends. The whole variable domain, filled in from reference TRBV30 and TRBJ1-2, reads SQTIHQWPATLVQPVGSPLSLECTVEGTSNPNLYWYRQAAGRGLQLLFYSVGIGQISSEVPQNLSASRPQDRQFILSSKKLLLSDSGFYLCAWSANFYGYTFGSGTRLTVV.

This chain joins TRBV9 and TRBJ2-7, with D possibly TRBD1 on 7 matching bases. The V end was cut by 3 bases, the J end by 3 bases, with 16 bases between. Germline V gene lookup returns CDR1 SGDLS and CDR2 YYNGEE. The CDR3 is made up of 15 amino acids. CDR3 nucleotides: TGTGCCAGCAGCGAGAGGGGCGGGACAGTCTACGAGCAGTACTTC. The encoded protein is CASSERGGTVYEQYF. The complete variable domain, with remaining parts taken from reference TRBV9 and TRBJ2-7, reads DSGVTQTPKHLITATGQRVTLRCSPRSGDLSVYWYQQSLDQGLQFLIQYYNGEERAKGNILERFSAQQFPDLHSELNLSSLELGDSALYFCASSERGGTVYEQYFGPGTRLTVT.

The J gene is TRBJ2-1, the V gene TRBV5-4, with TRBD2 matching 8 bases. Germline lookup yields CDR1 SGHNT and CDR2 YYREEE (reference sequence). V was pared by 7 bases and J by 5 bases, with 14 bases of the junction left unmatched. The CDR3 consists of 16 residues. The DNA of the CDR3 is TGTGCCAGCTCCCCCTCGGTGAGCGGGGGTCACAATGAGCAGTTCTTC. Translating gives CASSPSVSGGHNEQFF.

The DNA for the CDR3 is TGTGCCAGCAGCGCCCCGGGACTACCAGAAATGCAGTACTTC. It specifies CASSAPGLPEMQYF. The rearrangement links TRBV11-2 to TRBJ2-7, with 7 bases that match TRBD2. The V gene's germline CDR1 is SGHAT and CDR2 FQNNGV. This CDR3 is 14 amino acids long. The V gene end was trimmed by 5 bases and the J gene end by 9 bases; junction bases not matched to a gene: 13.

This chain joins TRBV4-1 and TRBJ2-7, with 7 nucleotides matching TRBD2. V lost 2 bases to trimming and J lost 3 bases; unmatched junction nucleotides: 7. The germline V gene has CDR1 MGHRA and CDR2 YSYEKL. This CDR3 is built from 15 residues. CDR3: CASSQYESGIYEQYF. The CDR3 DNA reads as TGCGCCAGCAGCCAATACGAAAGCGGGATCTACGAGCAGTACTTC.

The CDR3 sequence is CASSDRDRGINYGYTF. Here the CDR3 DNA reads TGCGCCAGCAGCGATCGCGACAGGGGCATTAACTATGGCTACACCTTC. The gene calls are TRBV4-3 and TRBJ1-2; 8 nucleotides line up with TRBD1. V lost 5 bases and J lost 1; bases outside the gene matches: 9. CDR3 length equals 16 residues. Germline V gene sequence: CDR1 LGHNA, CDR2 YSLEER.

This clone occurred a few times. CDR3 in DNA: TGCGCCAGCAGCCCTCGGGCTGGGAGCACTGAAGCTTTCTTT. This codes for CASSPRAGSTEAFF. V gene TRBV5-1 combines with J gene TRBJ1-1; D gene ambiguous. Trimming removed 4 bases from V and 4 bases from J, with 14 bases in between. Germline-derived CDR1 and CDR2 are SGHRS and YFSETQ. The CDR3 sequence is 14 residues long. Looking up the rest from reference TRBV5-1 and TRBJ1-1 gives the full variable domain: KAGVTQTPRYLIKTRGQQVTLSCSPISGHRSVSWYQQTPGQGLQFLFEYFSETQRNKGNFPGRFSGRQFSNSRSEMNVSTLELGDSALYLCASSPRAGSTEAFFGQGTRLTVV.

The chain uses TRBV5-1 and TRBJ2-4; 8 nucleotides match TRBD1. Germline CDR1 and CDR2: SGHRS and YFSETQ. Losses at the gene ends were 4 bases for V and 5 bases for J; bases not matched to a gene: 8. The CDR3 is made up of 15 amino acids. In DNA, the CDR3 is TGCGCCAGCAGCCCTGGGCAGGGGGCGGAAAACATTCAGTACTTC. Its translation is CASSPGQGAENIQYF.

This sequence joins TRBV7-9 and TRBJ1-5, with 9 bases aligning to TRBD1. Looked up from germline, CDR1 is SEHNR and CDR2 is FQNEAQ (reference sequence). The CDR3 is 15 amino acids. Germline trimming cut 2 bases from V and 3 bases from J; bases unmatched to any gene: 2. This CDR3 reads CASSLTGGDNQPQHF. CDR3 nucleotide sequence: TGTGCCAGCAGCTTAACAGGGGGCGACAATCAGCCCCAGCATTTT.

J is TRBJ2-7 and V is TRBV5-6; 10 positions match TRBD2. The CDR3 spans 15 residues. V was clipped by 0 bases and J by 2 bases; unmatched bases: 2. Per the germline V gene, CDR1 is SGHDT and CDR2 is YYEEEE. CDR3 nucleotides: TGTGCCAGCAGCTTGGGGCTAGCGGGGGCCTACGAGCAGTACTTC. It translates to CASSLGLAGAYEQYF.

This rearrangement joins TRBV9 to TRBJ1-3; D not resolved. Trimming shortened V by 3 bases and J by 4 bases, and 8 bases separated the two germline ends. Germline V gene data show CDR1 as SGDLS and CDR2 as YYNGEE. The CDR3 covers 13 residues. The CDR3 sequence is CASSAGVGNTIYF. The CDR3 nucleotides are TGTGCCAGCAGCGCCGGGGTAGGAAACACCATATATTTT.

This clone was picked up a small number of times. One junction end does not reproduce the germline sequence, and a read error may be involved. The rearrangement links TRBV10-1 to TRBJ2-2; no firm D call. CDR3 length equals 12 residues. Germline loops: CDR1 WNHNN, CDR2 SYGVQD (reference sequence). CDR3 nucleotide sequence: TGCGCCAGCAGTCAGTCCCGCGGGGAGCTGTTTTTT. It is translated as CASSQSRGELFF.

The chain links TRBV30 to TRBJ2-1; D may be TRBD2 (6 bases). Trimming removed 3 bases from V and 3 bases from J, with 6 bases in between. The germline CDR1 and CDR2 sequences are GTSNPN and SVGIG (reference sequence). This CDR3 has 12 amino acids. The CDR3 reads CAWSGSYNEQFF. The CDR3 coding sequence is TGTGCCTGGAGCGGGAGCTACAATGAGCAGTTCTTC.